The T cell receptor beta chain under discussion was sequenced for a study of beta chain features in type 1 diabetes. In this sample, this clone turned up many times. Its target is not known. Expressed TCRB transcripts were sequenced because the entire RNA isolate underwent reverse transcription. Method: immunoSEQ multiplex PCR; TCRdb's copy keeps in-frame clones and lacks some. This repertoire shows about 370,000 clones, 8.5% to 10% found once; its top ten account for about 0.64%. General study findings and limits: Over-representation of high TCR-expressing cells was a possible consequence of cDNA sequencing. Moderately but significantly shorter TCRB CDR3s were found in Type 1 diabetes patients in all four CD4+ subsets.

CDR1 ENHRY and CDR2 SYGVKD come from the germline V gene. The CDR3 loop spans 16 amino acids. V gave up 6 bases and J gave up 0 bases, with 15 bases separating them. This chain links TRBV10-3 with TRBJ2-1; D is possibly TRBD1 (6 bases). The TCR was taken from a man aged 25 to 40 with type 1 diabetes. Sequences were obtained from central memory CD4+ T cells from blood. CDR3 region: CAISQGSGTSYNEQFF. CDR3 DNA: TGTGCCATCAGCCAGGGGAGCGGTACCTCCTACAATGAGCAGTTCTTC.